Reported below is one TCR beta chain. Patients from Seattle were sampled longitudinally, starting during active infection. This record belongs to a study of blood T cell repertoires in COVID-19. This CDR3 contains 14 residues. The V and J ends lost 1 base and 5 bases respectively, with 11 bases between them. CDR1 and CDR2 (germline): SGHDN, FVKESK. In the source study's methods: Reference gene primer amplification in the assay estimated nucleated cell counts. Sequencing was performed with immunoSEQ multiplex PCR; in TCRdb, only in-frame clones are kept and a portion is missing. The DNA gave D and trimming, while V, J and clone size come from that table. This table has 150,000 to 200,000 clones, 85% to 90% appearing once.

Sequenced sample: peripheral blood. The J gene is TRBJ1-2, the V gene TRBV14, with D unclear. The TCR was taken from a woman aged 65 to 85 with COVID-19, enrolled during active disease. The CDR3 loop reads CASSQVLEVYGYTF. Written as DNA, the CDR3 is TGTGCCAGCAGCCAAGTCTTGGAGGTTTATGGCTACACCTTC. Variable domain in full (rest from reference TRBV14 and TRBJ1-2): EAGVTQFPSHSVIEKGQTVTLRCDPISGHDNLYWYRRVMGKEIKFLLHFVKESKQDESGMPNNRFLAERTGGTYSTLKVQPAELEDSGVYFCASSQVLEVYGYTFGSGTRLTVV.